A single T cell receptor (beta chain) is shown here with its context. Trimming stripped 3 bases from V and 5 bases from J, with 7 bases between. Germline loops: CDR1 SGHTA, CDR2 FQGNSA. The CDR3 is 12 amino acids. This sample was included in a study of identical twins. TCRdb passed the 5' RACE reads through MiXCR, listing each CDR3 protein once. The sample holds fewer than 500,000 distinct CDR3 sequences, roughly an eighth seen once. The same sample was also studied in work on yellow fever vaccine responses in identical twins.

This receptor was obtained from a woman under 30 in good health. This sequence joins TRBV7-2 and TRBJ2-5; no reliable D call. The sequenced sample was CD4+ T cells sorted from blood. The chain's CDR3 is CASSFQIETQYF. CDR3 DNA: TGTGCCAGCAGCTTTCAGATCGAGACCCAGTACTTC.